The 24 T cell receptor beta chains below all came from one sample that was sequenced in a study of blood T cell repertoires in COVID-19. TCRdb keeps only in-frame clones here, not all; method: immunoSEQ multiplex PCR. The repertoire consists of over 250,000 clones, with about nine tenths occurring once and the leading ten covering 6.3%. Sequencing was performed on peripheral blood. The receptors originated from a woman between 45 and 60 years old with COVID-19, enrolled during active disease.

The chain links TRBV7-9 to TRBJ1-6; D remains unclear. V was clipped by 0 bases and J by 7 bases, with 10 bases between them. This CDR3 has 15 residues. Germline V gives CDR1 SEHNR, CDR2 FQNEAQ (reference sequence). The CDR3 reads CASSLARGENSPLHF. The CDR3 DNA reads TGTGCCAGCAGCTTAGCTCGCGGGGAAAATTCACCCCTCCACTTT.

The chain carries TRBV5-1 and TRBJ2-3; D might be TRBD1 (5 bases). This CDR3 contains 15 residues. V was shortened by 7 bases and J by 0 bases, with 15 bases between the two germline ends. Germline V lookup: CDR1 SGHRS, CDR2 YFSETQ. CDR3 region: CASEETEFSTDTQYF. For the CDR3, the DNA is TGCGCCAGCGAAGAGACAGAATTTAGCACAGATACGCAGTATTTT.

The chain combines TRBV13 with TRBJ2-1; TRBD2 agrees at 14 bases. CDR3 length equals 16 residues. Germline V gene sequence: CDR1 PRHDT, CDR2 FYEKMQ (reference sequence). J gave up 8 bases and V 4 bases, and 7 bases lay outside the gene matches. The CDR3 region is CASSWPGTSGSYEQFF. The CDR3 bases are TGTGCCAGCAGCTGGCCCGGGACTAGCGGGAGCTATGAGCAGTTCTTC. Based on the CDR3 plus reference TRBV13 and TRBJ2-1, the full variable domain is AAGVIQSPRHLIKEKRETATLKCYPIPRHDTVYWYQQGPGQDPQFLISFYEKMQSDKGSIPDRFSAQQFSDYHSELNMSSLELGDSALYFCASSWPGTSGSYEQFFGPGTRLTVL.

The chain couples TRBV6-2 or TRBV6-3 to TRBJ2-1; D is perhaps TRBD1 (6 bases). Trimming took off 0 bases at V and 7 bases at J, with 13 bases between the two ends. CDR3 length equals 15 residues. CDR1 MNHEY and CDR2 SVGEGT come from the germline V gene. CDR3 in amino acids: CASSYSMRGQNEQFF. The CDR3 coding sequence is TGTGCCAGCAGTTACTCGATGCGAGGACAGAATGAGCAGTTCTTC.

V gene TRBV11-2 combines with J gene TRBJ1-2; a weak D match, TRBD1 (6 bases). Germline V lookup: CDR1 SGHAT, CDR2 FQNNGV. The CDR3 has 14 residues. Trimming pared 2 bases from V and 4 bases from J, leaving 11 bases between. The CDR3 DNA reads TGTGCCAGCAGCTTAACGGGGACACCCTATGGCTACACCTTC. It codes for CASSLTGTPYGYTF.

This clone was detected once. The chain combines TRBV5-4 with TRBJ1-4, with no clear D. CDR3 length equals 15 residues. Trimming shortened V by 0 bases and J by 0 bases, and 6 bases separated the two germline ends. The germline V gene encodes CDR1 SGHNT and CDR2 YYREEE (reference sequence). The CDR3 reads CASSLGGATNEKLFF. In nucleotides, the CDR3 is TGTGCCAGCAGCTTGGGGGGAGCAACTAATGAAAAACTGTTTTTT.

The V and J genes are TRBV29-1 and TRBJ2-7, with TRBD2 matching over 7 bases. This CDR3 is 13 amino acids long. V gave up 6 bases and J gave up 0 bases; unmatched junction bases: 5. Germline CDR1 is SQVTM and CDR2 is ANQGSEA. The CDR3 spells CSVKLASSYEQYF. CDR3 sequence (DNA): TGCAGCGTGAAACTAGCGAGCTCCTACGAGCAGTACTTC.

The gene calls are TRBV5-4 and TRBJ2-7, with 14 bases matching TRBD2. With 0 bases clipped from V and 4 bases from J, the junction kept 3 bases outside the gene matches. Germline CDR1 is SGHNT and CDR2 is YYREEE (reference sequence). The CDR3 totals 16 residues. CDR3 region: CASSLGGLAGAYEQYF. The CDR3 nucleotides are TGTGCCAGCAGCTTGGGGGGACTAGCGGGAGCGTACGAGCAGTACTTC.

The rearrangement links TRBV6-6 to TRBJ2-1; the match to TRBD2 covers 9 bases. Per the germline V gene, CDR1 is MNHNY and CDR2 is SVGAGI (reference sequence). V gave up 5 bases and J gave up 7 bases; unmatched junction bases: 9. The CDR3 runs 15 residues. CDR3: CASSALAGAGNEQFF. The CDR3 bases are TGTGCCAGCAGTGCACTAGCGGGCGCAGGGAATGAGCAGTTCTTC.

The CDR3 loop is CASSLASTGDLYNEQFF. CDR3 in DNA: TGTGCCAGCAGTTTAGCGAGTACAGGGGATCTTTACAATGAGCAGTTCTTC. The J gene is TRBJ2-1, the V gene TRBV27; 7 nucleotides align to TRBD1. The V gene's germline CDR1 is MNHEY and CDR2 SMNVEV (reference sequence). CDR3 size: 17 residues. V was clipped by 2 bases and J by 4 bases; unmatched bases: 11.

This chain uses TRBV30 with TRBJ1-6; 11 nucleotides agree with TRBD1. CDR3 length: 15 residues. Germline V CDR1 and CDR2: GTSNPN, SVGIG (reference sequence). V was pared by 1 base and J by 9 bases, with 5 bases of the junction left unmatched. The CDR3 region is CAWSARTGGISPLHF. CDR3 sequence (DNA): TGTGCCTGGAGTGCCCGGACAGGGGGCATTTCACCCCTCCACTTT.

The chain recombines TRBV19 with TRBJ1-4; D may be TRBD1 (5 bases). The V end lost 3 bases, the J end lost 8 bases, and 10 bases lay between the germline ends. The CDR3 totals 13 residues. Germline assignment: CDR1 LNHDA and CDR2 SQIVND (reference sequence). The CDR3 sequence is CASSIRGGEKLFF. Here the CDR3 DNA reads TGTGCCAGTAGTATCCGGGGGGGAGAAAAACTGTTTTTT.

The V call is TRBV19, the J call TRBJ2-6, with a tentative D call TRBD1 (5 bases). The CDR3 runs to 17 residues. Looked up from germline, CDR1 is LNHDA and CDR2 is SQIVND (reference sequence). Deletions cut 4 bases from V and 4 bases from J, with 17 bases between. The CDR3 loop is CASSKDKGVVGANVLTF. CDR3 DNA sequence: TGTGCCAGTAGTAAGGATAAAGGGGTTGTAGGGGCCAACGTCCTGACTTTC.

The chain joins TRBV7-2 to TRBJ2-7; 7 bases fit TRBD2. The CDR3 runs 13 residues. With V trimmed by 6 bases and J by 5 bases, 7 bases remained unmatched. Germline CDR1 reads SGHTA; CDR2 reads FQGNSA. The CDR3: CASRGGRADEQYF. The CDR3 DNA reads TGTGCCAGCAGGGGAGGGAGGGCCGACGAGCAGTACTTC. Full variable domain (remainder filled in from reference TRBV7-2 and TRBJ2-7): GAGVSQSPSNKVTEKGKDVELRCDPISGHTALYWYRQSLGQGLEFLIYFQGNSAPDKSGLPSDRFSAERTGGSVSTLTIQRTQQEDSAVYLCASRGGRADEQYFGPGTRLTVT.

The gene calls are TRBV6-5 and TRBJ1-1; D is perhaps TRBD1 (6 bases). Trimming left V 8 bases short and J 13 bases short, with 14 bases between. Germline V gene lookup returns CDR1 MNHEY and CDR2 SVGAGI. This CDR3 spans 10 amino acids. The CDR3 here is CASQGGLVFF. CDR3 sequence (DNA): TGTGCCAGCCAAGGGGGTCTCGTTTTCTTT.

This clone was seen a single time. This sequence joins TRBV6-5 and TRBJ2-7, with 8 positions matching TRBD2. This CDR3 is 14 amino acids long. Germline V gene data show CDR1 as MNHEY and CDR2 as SVGAGI. Trimming cost V 6 bases and J 2 bases; bases outside gene matches: 6. CDR3 protein: CASRRLAQTYEQYF. In DNA form, the CDR3 reads TGTGCCAGCAGGCGACTAGCGCAAACCTACGAGCAGTACTTC.

The chain employs TRBV6-5 and TRBJ2-1; D is perhaps TRBD2 (5 bases). V lost 5 bases to trimming and J lost 4 bases, with 12 bases between them. Germline CDR1 and CDR2: MNHEY and SVGAGI. The CDR3 is made up of 14 amino acids. The CDR3 here is CASSRSGGYNEQFF. The CDR3 coding sequence is TGTGCCAGCAGTAGGTCGGGCGGGTACAATGAGCAGTTCTTC.

This rearrangement joins TRBV6-5 to TRBJ2-2; 14 nucleotides agree with TRBD2. The CDR3 has 14 amino acids. V was pared by 6 bases and J by 6 bases, with 0 bases of the junction left unmatched. The germline V gene has CDR1 MNHEY and CDR2 SVGAGI. CDR3 residues: CASRGLAGAGELFF. Here the CDR3 DNA reads TGTGCCAGCAGGGGACTAGCGGGAGCCGGGGAGCTGTTTTTT.

This chain uses TRBV27 with TRBJ2-1; 9 bases match TRBD1. The CDR3 sequence is 13 residues long. V was pared by 7 bases and J by 4 bases, with 2 bases of the junction left unmatched. From germline, CDR1 is MNHEY and CDR2 SMNVEV (reference sequence). CDR3 protein: CASKDRGYNEQFF. CDR3 in DNA: TGTGCCAGCAAGGACAGGGGTTACAATGAGCAGTTCTTC.

This chain joins TRBV30 and TRBJ1-5; no clear D gene. V was pared by 0 bases and J by 0 bases, with 6 bases between. The CDR3 totals 14 residues. Germline V gives CDR1 GTSNPN, CDR2 SVGIG (reference sequence). CDR3 protein: CAWSVLGSNQPQHF. CDR3 DNA: TGTGCCTGGAGTGTACTAGGTAGCAATCAGCCCCAGCATTTT.

The rearrangement joins TRBV24-1 to TRBJ1-1; 10 bases line up with TRBD1. V dropped 6 bases and J dropped 3; count of bases not matched to a gene: 6. Germline CDR1 KGHDR, CDR2 SFDVKD. This CDR3 is built from 15 residues. The CDR3 loop is CATSKGGQGYTEAFF. CDR3 in DNA: TGTGCCACCAGTAAAGGGGGACAGGGGTACACTGAAGCTTTCTTT.

The chain couples TRBV19 to TRBJ2-6; D is unclear. The CDR3 runs to 19 residues. Per germline, CDR1 LNHDA and CDR2 SQIVND (reference sequence). Trimming took 0 bases from V and 0 from J, leaving 15 bases between them. The CDR3 DNA is TGTGCCAGTAGTATAGATGTGTATTCTCTCCTCTCTGGGGCCAACGTCCTGACTTTC. Its protein is CASSIDVYSLLSGANVLTF.

This chain links TRBV29-1 with TRBJ1-1, with 10 bases fitting TRBD1. Germline assignment: CDR1 SQVTM and CDR2 ANQGSEA. The ends lost 0 bases at V and 13 bases at J; junction bases unmatched: 17. This CDR3 comprises 16 residues. The CDR3: CSVEDQEAGTGVYGFF. In nucleotides, the CDR3 is TGCAGCGTTGAAGACCAAGAGGCCGGGACAGGGGTTTATGGTTTCTTT. Complete variable domain (other parts from reference TRBV29-1 and TRBJ1-1): SAVISQKPSRDICQRGTSLTIQCQVDSQVTMMFWYRQQPGQSLTLIATANQGSEATYESGFVIDKFPISRPNLTFSTLTVSNMSPEDSSIYLCSVEDQEAGTGVYGFFGQGTRLTVV.

This clone was detected only once. J is TRBJ1-2 and V is TRBV18; 8 positions agree with TRBD1. J lost 8 bases, V lost 1 base, and 6 bases had no gene match. The length of the CDR3 is 14 residues. Looked up from germline, CDR1 is KGHSH and CDR2 is LQKENI. The CDR3 DNA reads TGTGCCAGCTCACCACAAGGACAGGGCGAGGGCTACACCTTC. Translation gives CASSPQGQGEGYTF.